This T cell receptor (beta chain) was documented in a study of CD8+CD57+ T cells in acquired aplastic anemia. The CDR3 contains 14 residues. In germline, CDR1 is SGHTA, CDR2 FQGNSA. V lost 5 bases, J lost 7 bases, and 5 bases stayed unmatched. Selection for sequencing was limited to patients who had shown CD8+CD57+ cell expansion by flow cytometry. This clonotype came up many times. Genomic DNA was employed as the template in profiling TCR beta VDJ and CDR3. TCRdb reprocessed the reads via MiXCR and lists one record per CDR3 protein. The sample holds 150,000 to 200,000 distinct CDR3 sequences, less than 60% seen once.

This TCR came from a human donor with aplastic anemia. V and J are TRBV7-2 and TRBJ2-3, with TRBD1 matching over 11 bases. The source material was sorted CD4+, CD8+, or CD8+CD57+ T cells (not recorded which) from PBMCs. This CDR3 is CASSLDRGLNTQYF. The CDR3 nucleotides read TGTGCCAGCAGCCTGGACAGGGGGCTTAATACGCAGTATTTT.